This record covers a single T cell receptor beta chain. Its cognate antigen is unknown. Looked up from germline, CDR1 is MNHEY and CDR2 is SVGAGI. V was trimmed by 5 bases and J by 8 bases, leaving 13 bases between them. The CDR3 is made up of 13 amino acids. This entry is derived from a study of shared clonotypes between healthy human individuals. Findings and limits, study-wide: The low donor count limited represented genetic and exposure-history diversity.

Generated by immunoSEQ multiplex PCR, the TCRdb table keeps only in-frame clones and is missing some. The data show roughly 1 million clones, with around 82% seen just once and about 0.52% held by the top ten. This TCR derives from a man in his late teens or twenties in good health. Some clones in this sample may be carry-over from other donors' samples. The rearrangement joins TRBV6-5 to TRBJ1-5; D gene uncertain. The sample comprised memory CD4+ T cells from PBMCs. The subset was: CD45RA-negative fraction. CDR3 coding DNA: TGTGCCAGCAGTCCCTTCCTCGCAGAGCCCCAGCATTTT. This translates into CASSPFLAEPQHF.